This T cell receptor beta chain was recorded in a study of cytomegalovirus exposure and HLA in healthy donors. Broader study findings: A previous analysis found most TCR beta V segments productive roughly 90% or roughly 30% of the time. 87-base-pair reads could not separate some V segments, including TRBV6-2 and TRBV6-3.

This clone was counted once. Its matching antigen is unknown. The CDR3 consists of 15 residues. Germline CDR1 and CDR2: MNHNS and SASEGT. V trimming: 4 bases; J trimming: 3 bases; junction bases outside the gene matches: 8. Primers for the PCR totalled 60 Vbeta and 13 Jbeta. Libraries were prepared by immunoSEQ multiplex PCR; TCRdb keeps only in-frame clonotypes and omits some of them. The sample includes fewer than 250,000 clones, around 76% of them seen just once. The source is a man between 18 and 35 years old in good health and CMV-seronegative. The sample was PBMCs. The rearrangement uses TRBV6-1 and TRBJ2-7; the match to TRBD1 covers 8 bases. CDR3 nucleotide sequence: TGTGCCAGCAGTGGGGGGACAGGAGGTTTCTACGAGCAGTACTTC. It is translated as CASSGGTGGFYEQYF.